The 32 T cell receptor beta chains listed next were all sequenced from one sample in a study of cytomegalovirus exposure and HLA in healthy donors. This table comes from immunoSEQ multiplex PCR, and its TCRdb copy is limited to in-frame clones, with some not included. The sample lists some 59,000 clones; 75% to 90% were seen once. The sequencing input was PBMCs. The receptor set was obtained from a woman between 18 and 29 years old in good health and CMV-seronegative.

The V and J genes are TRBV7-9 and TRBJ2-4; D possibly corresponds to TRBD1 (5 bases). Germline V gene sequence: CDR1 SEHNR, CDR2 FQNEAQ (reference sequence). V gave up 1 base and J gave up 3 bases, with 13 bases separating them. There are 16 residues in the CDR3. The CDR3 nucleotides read TGTGCCAGCAGCTTAGGGGCAGGGTTGGTCAAAAACATTCAGTACTTC. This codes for CASSLGAGLVKNIQYF.

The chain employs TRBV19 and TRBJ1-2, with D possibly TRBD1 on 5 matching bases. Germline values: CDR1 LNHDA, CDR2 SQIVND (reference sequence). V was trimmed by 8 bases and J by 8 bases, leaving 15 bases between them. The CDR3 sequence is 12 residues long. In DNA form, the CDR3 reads TGTGCCAGTCGAACCTCCAGGGCGGGCTACACCTTC. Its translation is CASRTSRAGYTF.

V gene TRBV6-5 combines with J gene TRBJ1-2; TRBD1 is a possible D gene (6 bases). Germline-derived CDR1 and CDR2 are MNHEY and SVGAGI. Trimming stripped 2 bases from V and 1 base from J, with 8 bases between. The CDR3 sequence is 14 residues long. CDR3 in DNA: TGTGCCAGCAGTTACGACAGGAATAACTATGGCTACACCTTC. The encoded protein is CASSYDRNNYGYTF.

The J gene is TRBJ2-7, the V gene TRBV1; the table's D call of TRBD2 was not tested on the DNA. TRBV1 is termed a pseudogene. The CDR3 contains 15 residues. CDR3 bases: TGCACCAGCAGTCGGAAGCGGGTAACACCCTACGAGCAGTACTTC. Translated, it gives CTSSRKRVTPYEQYF.

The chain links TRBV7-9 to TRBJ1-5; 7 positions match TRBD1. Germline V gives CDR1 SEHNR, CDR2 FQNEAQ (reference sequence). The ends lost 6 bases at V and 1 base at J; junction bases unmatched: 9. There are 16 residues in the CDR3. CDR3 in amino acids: CASSSKGTASNQPQHF. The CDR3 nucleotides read TGTGCCAGCAGTTCCAAAGGGACAGCAAGCAATCAGCCCCAGCATTTT.

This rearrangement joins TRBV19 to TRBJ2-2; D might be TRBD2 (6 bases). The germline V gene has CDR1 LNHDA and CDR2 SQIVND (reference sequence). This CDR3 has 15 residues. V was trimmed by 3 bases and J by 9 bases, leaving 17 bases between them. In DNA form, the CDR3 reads TGTGCCAGTAGTATTGCTAGCGTCTTGCCCCGGGAGCTGTTTTTT. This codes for CASSIASVLPRELFF. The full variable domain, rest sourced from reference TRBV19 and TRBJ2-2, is DGGITQSPKYLFRKEGQNVTLSCEQNLNHDAMYWYRQDPGQGLRLIYYSQIVNDFQKGDIAEGYSVSREKKESFPLTVTSAQKNPTAFYLCASSIASVLPRELFFGEGSRLTVL.

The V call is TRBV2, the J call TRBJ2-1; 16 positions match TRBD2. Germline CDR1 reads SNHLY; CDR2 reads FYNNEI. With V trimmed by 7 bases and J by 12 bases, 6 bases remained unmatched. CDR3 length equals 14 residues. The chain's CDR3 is CASMGTSGRAGQFF. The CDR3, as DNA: TGTGCCAGCATGGGGACTAGCGGGAGGGCCGGGCAGTTCTTC.

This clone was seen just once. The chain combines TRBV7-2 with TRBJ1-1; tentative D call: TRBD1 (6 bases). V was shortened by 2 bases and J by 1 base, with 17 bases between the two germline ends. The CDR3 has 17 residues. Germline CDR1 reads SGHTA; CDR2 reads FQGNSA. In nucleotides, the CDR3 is TGTGCCAGCAGCTTAAGGGTTTTAGACAGGAGGAACACTGAAGCTTTCTTT. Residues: CASSLRVLDRRNTEAFF. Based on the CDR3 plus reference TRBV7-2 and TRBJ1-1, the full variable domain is GAGVSQSPSNKVTEKGKDVELRCDPISGHTALYWYRQSLGQGLEFLIYFQGNSAPDKSGLPSDRFSAERTGGSVSTLTIQRTQQEDSAVYLCASSLRVLDRRNTEAFFGQGTRLTVV.

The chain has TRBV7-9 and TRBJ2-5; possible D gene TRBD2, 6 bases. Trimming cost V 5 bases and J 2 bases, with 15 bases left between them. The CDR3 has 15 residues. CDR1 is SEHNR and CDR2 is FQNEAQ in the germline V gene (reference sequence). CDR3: CASSNTGGEQETQYF. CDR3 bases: TGTGCCAGCAGCAACACTGGAGGGGAACAAGAGACCCAGTACTTC.

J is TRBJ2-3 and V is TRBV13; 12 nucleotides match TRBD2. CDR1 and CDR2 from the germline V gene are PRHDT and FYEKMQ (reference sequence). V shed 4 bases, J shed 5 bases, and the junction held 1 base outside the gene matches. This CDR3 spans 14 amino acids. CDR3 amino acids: CASSSGLAGDTQYF. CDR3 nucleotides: TGTGCCAGCAGCTCGGGACTAGCGGGAGATACGCAGTATTTT.

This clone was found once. The CDR3 sequence: CASSGARQPNEKLFF. CDR3 DNA: TGCGCCAGCAGCGGAGCGAGACAGCCCAATGAAAAACTGTTTTTT. The chain carries TRBV5-1 and TRBJ1-4, with D tentatively TRBD1 (5 bases). The CDR3 totals 15 residues. Between the trimmed V and J ends, which lost 4 bases and 5 bases, there was a span of 15 bases. From germline, CDR1 is SGHRS and CDR2 YFSETQ.

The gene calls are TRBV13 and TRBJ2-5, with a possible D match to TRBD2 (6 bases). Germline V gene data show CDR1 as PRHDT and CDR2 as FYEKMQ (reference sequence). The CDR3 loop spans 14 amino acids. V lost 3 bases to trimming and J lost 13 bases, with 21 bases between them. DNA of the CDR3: TGTGCCAGCAGCTTGACGGGACTCGCTGGGGGTCCGTACTTC. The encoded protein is CASSLTGLAGGPYF.

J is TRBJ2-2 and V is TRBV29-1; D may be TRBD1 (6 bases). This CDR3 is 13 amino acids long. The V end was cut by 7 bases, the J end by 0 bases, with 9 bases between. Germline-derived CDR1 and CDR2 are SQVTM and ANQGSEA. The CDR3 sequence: CSGGTTNTGELFF. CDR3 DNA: TGCAGCGGGGGGACAACGAACACCGGGGAGCTGTTTTTT.

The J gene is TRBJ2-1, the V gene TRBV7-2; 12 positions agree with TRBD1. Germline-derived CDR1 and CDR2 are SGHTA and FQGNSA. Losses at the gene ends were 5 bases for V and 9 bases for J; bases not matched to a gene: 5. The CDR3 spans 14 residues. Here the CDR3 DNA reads TGTGCCAGCAGCCCGGGACAGGGGGCAGTTGAGCAGTTCTTC. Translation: CASSPGQGAVEQFF.

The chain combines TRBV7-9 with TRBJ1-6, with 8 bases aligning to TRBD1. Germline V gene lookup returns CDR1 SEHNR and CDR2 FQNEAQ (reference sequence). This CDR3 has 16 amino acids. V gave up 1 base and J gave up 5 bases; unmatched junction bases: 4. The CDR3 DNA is TGTGCCAGCAGCTTAGGGGCAGGGGGCGATAATTCACCCCTCCACTTT. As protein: CASSLGAGGDNSPLHF.

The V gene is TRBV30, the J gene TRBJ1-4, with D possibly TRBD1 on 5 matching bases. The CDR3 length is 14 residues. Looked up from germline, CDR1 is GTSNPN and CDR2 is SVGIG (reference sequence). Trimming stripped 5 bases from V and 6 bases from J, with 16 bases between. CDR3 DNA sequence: TGTGCCTGGGGGGCCTGGGTTGGCGATGAAAAACTGTTTTTT. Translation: CAWGAWVGDEKLFF.

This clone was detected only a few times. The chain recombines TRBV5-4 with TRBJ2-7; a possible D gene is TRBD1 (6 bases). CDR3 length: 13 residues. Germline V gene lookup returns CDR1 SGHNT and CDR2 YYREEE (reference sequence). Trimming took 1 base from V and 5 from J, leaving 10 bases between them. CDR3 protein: CASSLNRENEQYF. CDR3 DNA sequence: TGTGCCAGCAGCTTGAACAGGGAAAACGAGCAGTACTTC.

The CDR3 is CAINRGVDNEQFF. CDR3 nucleotides: TGTGCCATCAACCGGGGAGTGGACAATGAGCAGTTCTTC. The V call is TRBV10-3, the J call TRBJ2-1, with D possibly matching TRBD2 (5 bases). CDR3 length equals 13 residues. Germline V gene lookup returns CDR1 ENHRY and CDR2 SYGVKD. Trimming removed 7 bases at V and 5 bases at J, with 12 bases between.

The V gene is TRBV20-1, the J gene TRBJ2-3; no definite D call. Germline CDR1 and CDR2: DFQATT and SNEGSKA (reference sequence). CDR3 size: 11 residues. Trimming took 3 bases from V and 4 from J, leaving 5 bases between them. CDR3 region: CSASGADTQYF. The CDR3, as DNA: TGCAGTGCTAGTGGAGCAGATACGCAGTATTTT.

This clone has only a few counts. CDR3 nucleotides: TGTGCCAGCGGAAACAGGGGGCCTTACGAGCAGTACTTC. It is translated as CASGNRGPYEQYF. The chain combines TRBV2 with TRBJ2-7; 9 nucleotides agree with TRBD1. Germline CDR1 and CDR2: SNHLY and FYNNEI. CDR3 length equals 13 residues. V lost 8 bases to trimming and J lost 4 bases; unmatched junction nucleotides: 6.

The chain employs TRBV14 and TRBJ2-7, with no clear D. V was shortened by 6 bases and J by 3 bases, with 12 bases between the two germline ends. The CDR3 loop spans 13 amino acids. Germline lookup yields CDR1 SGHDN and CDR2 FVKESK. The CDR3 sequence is CASRSRRLYEQYF. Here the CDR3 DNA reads TGTGCCAGCAGGTCCCGCAGGCTCTACGAGCAGTACTTC. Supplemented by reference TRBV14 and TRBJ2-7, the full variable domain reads EAGVTQFPSHSVIEKGQTVTLRCDPISGHDNLYWYRRVMGKEIKFLLHFVKESKQDESGMPNNRFLAERTGGTYSTLKVQPAELEDSGVYFCASRSRRLYEQYFGPGTRLTVT.

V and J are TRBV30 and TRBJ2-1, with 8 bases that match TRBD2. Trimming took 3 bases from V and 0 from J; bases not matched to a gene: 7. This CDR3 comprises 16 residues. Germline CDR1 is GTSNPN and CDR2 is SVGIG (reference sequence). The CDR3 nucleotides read TGTGCCTGGAGCGGGGGGAGCGGGAGCTCCTACAATGAGCAGTTCTTC. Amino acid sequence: CAWSGGSGSSYNEQFF.

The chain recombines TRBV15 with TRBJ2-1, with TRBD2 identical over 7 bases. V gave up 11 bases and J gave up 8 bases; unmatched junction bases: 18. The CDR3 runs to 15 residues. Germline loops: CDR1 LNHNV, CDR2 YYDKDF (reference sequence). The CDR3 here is CAPGMDWTGGHEQFF. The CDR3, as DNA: TGTGCCCCGGGAATGGACTGGACGGGGGGACATGAGCAGTTCTTC.

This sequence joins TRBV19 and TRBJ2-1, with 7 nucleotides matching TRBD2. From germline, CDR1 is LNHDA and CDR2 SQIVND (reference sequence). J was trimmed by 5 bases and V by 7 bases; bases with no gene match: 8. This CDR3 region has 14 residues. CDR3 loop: CASIPRAGHNEQFF. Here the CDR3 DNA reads TGTGCCAGTATTCCACGAGCGGGACACAATGAGCAGTTCTTC.

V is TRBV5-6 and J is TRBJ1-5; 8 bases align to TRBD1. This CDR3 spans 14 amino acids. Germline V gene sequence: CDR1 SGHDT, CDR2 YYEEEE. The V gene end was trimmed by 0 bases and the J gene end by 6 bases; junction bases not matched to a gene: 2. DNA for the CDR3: TGTGCCAGCAGCTTGGGACAGGGGACTCAGCCCCAGCATTTT. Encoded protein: CASSLGQGTQPQHF.

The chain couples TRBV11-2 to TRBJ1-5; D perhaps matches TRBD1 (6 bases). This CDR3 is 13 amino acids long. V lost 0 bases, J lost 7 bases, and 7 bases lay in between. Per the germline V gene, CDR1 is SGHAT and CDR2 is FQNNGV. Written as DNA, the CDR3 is TGTGCCAGCAGCTTAGACAGGGGACAGCCCCAGCATTTT. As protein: CASSLDRGQPQHF.

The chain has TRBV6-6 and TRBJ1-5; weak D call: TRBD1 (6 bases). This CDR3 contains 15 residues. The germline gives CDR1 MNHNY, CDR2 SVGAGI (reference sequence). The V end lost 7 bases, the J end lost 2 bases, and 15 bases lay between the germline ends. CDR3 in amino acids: CASTTQGEGNQPQHF. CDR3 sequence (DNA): TGTGCCAGCACCACACAGGGTGAGGGCAATCAGCCCCAGCATTTT.

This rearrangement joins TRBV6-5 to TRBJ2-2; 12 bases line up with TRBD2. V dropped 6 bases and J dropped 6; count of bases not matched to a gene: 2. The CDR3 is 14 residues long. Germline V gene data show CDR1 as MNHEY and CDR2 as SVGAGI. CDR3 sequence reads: CASSRLAGAGELFF. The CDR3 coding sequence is TGTGCCAGCAGCCGACTAGCGGGAGCCGGGGAGCTGTTTTTT.

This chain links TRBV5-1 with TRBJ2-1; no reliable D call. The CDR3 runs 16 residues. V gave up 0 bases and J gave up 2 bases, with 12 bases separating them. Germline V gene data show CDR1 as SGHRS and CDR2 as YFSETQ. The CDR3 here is CASSLGLTSTYNEQFF. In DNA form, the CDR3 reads TGCGCCAGCAGCTTGGGACTTACCAGCACCTACAATGAGCAGTTCTTC.

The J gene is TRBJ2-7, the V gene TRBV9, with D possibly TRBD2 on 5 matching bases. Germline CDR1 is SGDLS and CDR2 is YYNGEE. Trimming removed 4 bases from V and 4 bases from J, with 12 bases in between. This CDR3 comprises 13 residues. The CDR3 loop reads CASSPPGDYEQYF. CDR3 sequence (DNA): TGTGCCAGCAGCCCACCCGGGGATTACGAGCAGTACTTC. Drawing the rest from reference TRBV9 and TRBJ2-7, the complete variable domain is DSGVTQTPKHLITATGQRVTLRCSPRSGDLSVYWYQQSLDQGLQFLIQYYNGEERAKGNILERFSAQQFPDLHSELNLSSLELGDSALYFCASSPPGDYEQYFGPGTRLTVT.

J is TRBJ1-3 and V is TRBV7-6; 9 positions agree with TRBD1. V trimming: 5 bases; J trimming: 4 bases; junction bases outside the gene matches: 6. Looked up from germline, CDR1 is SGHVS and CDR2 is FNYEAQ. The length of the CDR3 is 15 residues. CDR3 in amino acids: CASSLGTGWGNTIYF. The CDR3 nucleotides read TGTGCCAGCAGCCTCGGGACAGGGTGGGGAAACACCATATATTTT.

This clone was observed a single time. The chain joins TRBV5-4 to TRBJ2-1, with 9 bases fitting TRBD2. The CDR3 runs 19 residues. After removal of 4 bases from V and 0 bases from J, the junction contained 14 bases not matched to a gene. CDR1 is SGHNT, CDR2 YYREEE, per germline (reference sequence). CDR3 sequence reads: CASSTPEEYSGSSYNEQFF. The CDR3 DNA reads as TGTGCCAGCAGCACCCCCGAGGAATATAGCGGGAGCTCCTACAATGAGCAGTTCTTC.